This paragraph reports one TCR beta chain. No antigen is known for it. Some clones are missing from TCRdb's copy, which holds only in-frame ones; the method was immunoSEQ multiplex PCR. The sample lists about 62,000 clones; approximately 91% were seen once. This entry belongs to a study of OX40 agonist ivuxolimab in advanced cancers. Study as a whole: Prior checkpoint blockade (anti-PD-1, anti-PD-L1 or anti-CTLA-4) was permitted; less than 45% had it.

Study conclusions and caveats: Fewer expanded clones were found on average in CD4+ than in CD8+ T cells. CD4+ and CD8+ T cells in blood underwent clonal expansion by week 6 at 0.1 to 3.0 mg/kg.

This CDR3 has 13 residues. V was cut by 0 bases and J by 1 base, with 3 bases left in between. The V gene's germline CDR1 is SEHNR and CDR2 FQNEAQ (reference sequence). Patients had blood sampled at baseline and again on cycle 4 day 1 and cycle 7 day 1. This specimen was CD4+ or CD8+ T cells sorted from blood, taken in a trial of the OX40 agonist ivuxolimab. This receptor was taken from an adult with an advanced solid tumor such as melanoma, head and neck, liver or kidney cancer. The chain combines TRBV7-9 with TRBJ2-5; D is unclear. In DNA form, the CDR3 reads TGTGCCAGCAGCTTAGCAATCCAAGAGACCCAGTACTTC. Protein product: CASSLAIQETQYF.